Given below is one T cell receptor (beta chain) in context. This clonotype has ten or more counts. Its binding antigen is unknown. Base qualities were left out, and no much larger clone turns up one base away. These data belong to a study of T cells in Graves' hyperthyroidism and ophthalmopathy (dated by TCRdb to about 2019). As for the study more broadly: Peripheral blood samples were taken at initial diagnosis, before any treatment was given. To identify TCR V-J signatures that set the groups apart, the researchers used a discovery cohort of 100 patients, made up of under 45 with Graves' ophthalmopathy and some 58 with stable Graves' hyperthyroidism. An independent validation cohort of 18 to 20 hyperthyroidism patients and 17 patients who later progressed to ophthalmopathy tested prospective prediction of ophthalmopathy. The approximately 100 discovery patients were randomly divided into training and test sets at a 7:3 ratio. In more than 5 Graves' hyperthyroidism patients, the study also compared T-cell repertoires from thyroid tissue with T-cell repertoires from blood. Following sampling, methimazole starting at 30 mg daily was given to hyperthyroidism patients, and high-dose intravenous methylprednisolone was given to ophthalmopathy patients. TCR Vbeta CDR3 sequencing of some 140 peripheral blood samples (roughly 43 ophthalmopathy, 75 or so hyperthyroidism and some 17 progressor patients) is reported in the paper.

Amplification of TCR beta CDR3 regions was carried out from RNA transcripts. For the first round of RT-PCR on the TCR CDR3, the HTBI primer set was used together with the Qiagen OneStep RT-PCR kit. Libraries were constructed in a second round of multiplex PCR, after which size selection and purification were carried out. The libraries were sequenced on an Illumina HiSeq2000 using paired-end 100 bp reads. As for the authors' bioinformatics: SOAPnuke was used to process the raw data, removing reads that contained adapters or uncalled bases, had a mean Phred below 15, or lacked an exact match to the constant primer or identifier. COPE v1.2.5 was used to merge high-quality paired reads, and clonotypes were defined as unique nucleotide sequences. Clonotypes were aligned to IMGT TRBV, TRBD and TRBJ reference segments using MiTCR v1.1. Analysis was restricted to V-J combinations with a frequency above 0.0001, which covered just over 98% of repertoires. A TCS score was defined as the ratio of F50 (clonal expansion) to E x V (chaos), with BLOSUM62-based TCRdist applied between CDR3 peptides within each V-J. Welch's t-statistics and random forest reduced just over 500 V-J features to 10 to 15, which were used in a naive Bayes classifier (R e1071). The public reads were quality trimmed at Q25 with fastp and then assembled into clones with MiXCR by TCRdb, keeping productive beta chains. Each CDR3 protein appears once, grouped with its most common genes and DNA. The V and J calls were determined by TCRdb, not by the authors. This sample holds 360,000 or so distinct CDR3 sequences; approximately 19% were observed only once. About 3.5% of the sample goes to the ten largest clones.

General conclusions and limits of the study: Most expanded thyroid clonotypes (frequency above 0.001) were also detected in blood, a finding suggesting that blood repertoires may reflect thyroid immune responses. Sample size was not statistically predetermined, and blinding of investigators to group allocation was not performed. Ophthalmopathy was separated from stable hyperthyroidism by a 13 V-J signature model, with roughly 88% sensitivity and about 81% specificity obtained in cross-validation and 80%/75% obtained in testing. During validation, the model predicted progression to ophthalmopathy a median of about 6.3 months ahead of onset, with approximately 70% sensitivity and under 85% specificity.

Graves' hyperthyroidism was defined as stable when no progression to ophthalmopathy occurred over 18 months of follow-up. Hyperthyroidism patients were aged 18 to 65 years and newly diagnosed, with disease duration of less than 2 months. Any patient with an uncontrolled infection, another autoimmune disease, pregnancy or lactation was excluded. Diagnoses were established on the basis of clinical symptoms, serum thyroxine and TRAb, thyroid ultrasound, and orbital computed tomography. PBMCs were separated from 10 ml of fresh peripheral blood using Ficoll-Paque density gradient centrifugation. Trizol reagent was used to extract total RNA, and RNA quality was then checked on an Agilent 2100 Bioanalyzer. The V and J ends are trimmed by 3 bases and 3 bases, leaving 12 bases between them. The CDR3 runs 15 amino acids, cysteine and phenylalanine included. The kept DNA is CDR3 alone, 45 bases in frame from the first base. CDR1 PRHDT and CDR2 FYEKMQ were looked up in the germline V gene (reference sequence).

This TCR derives from a woman younger than 30 with Graves' hyperthyroidism. The sequenced material came from blood. This sequence uses TRBV13 and TRBJ1-5, and TRBD1 may be the D gene, going by 5 matching bases. The CDR3 region: CASSFGIRANQPQHF. In nucleotide form, the sequence is TGTGCCAGCAGCTTTGGTATCAGGGCCAATCAGCCCCAGCATTTT.